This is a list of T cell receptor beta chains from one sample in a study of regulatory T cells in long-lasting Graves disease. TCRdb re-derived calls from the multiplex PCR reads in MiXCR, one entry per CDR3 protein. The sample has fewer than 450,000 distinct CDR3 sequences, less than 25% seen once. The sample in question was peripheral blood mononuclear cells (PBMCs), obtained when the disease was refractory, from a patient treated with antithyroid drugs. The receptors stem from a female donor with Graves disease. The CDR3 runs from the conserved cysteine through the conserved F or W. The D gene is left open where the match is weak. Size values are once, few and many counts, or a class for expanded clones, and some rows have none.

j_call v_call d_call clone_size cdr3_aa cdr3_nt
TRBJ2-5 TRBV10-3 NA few CATNHREETQYF TGTGCCACCAACCACCGGGAAGAGACCCAGTACTTC
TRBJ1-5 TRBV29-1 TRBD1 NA CSVTDRGNQPQHF TGCAGCGTCACAGACAGGGGGAATCAGCCCCAGCATTTT
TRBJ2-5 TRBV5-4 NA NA CASSFGSGRMEETQYF NA
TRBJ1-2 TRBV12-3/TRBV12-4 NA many CASSLSGAGYTF TGTGCCAGCAGTTTGTCGGGGGCTGGCTACACCTTC
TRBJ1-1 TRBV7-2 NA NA CASSRWGDTEAFF TGTGCCAGCAGCCGTTGGGGGGACACTGAAGCTTTCTTT
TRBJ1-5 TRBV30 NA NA CAWSVGTRDNQPQHF TGTGCCTGGAGTGTAGGCACCAGAGACAATCAGCCCCAGCATTTT
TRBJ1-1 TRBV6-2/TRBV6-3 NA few CASTNPSRLSEAFF TGTGCCAGCACCAACCCGAGCCGGCTCAGTGAAGCTTTCTTT
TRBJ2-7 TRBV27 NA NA CASQRGSYEQYF TGTGCCAGCCAGAGGGGCTCCTACGAGCAGTACTTC
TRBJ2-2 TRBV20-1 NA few CSASAQGGKLFF TGCAGTGCTAGCGCCCAAGGAGGGAAGCTGTTTTTT
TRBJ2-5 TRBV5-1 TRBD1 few CASNRDRQETQYF TGCGCCAGTAACCGGGACAGGCAAGAGACCCAGTACTTC
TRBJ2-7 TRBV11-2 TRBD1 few CASSWKGATYEQYF TGTGCCAGCAGCTGGAAGGGGGCCACCTACGAGCAGTACTTC
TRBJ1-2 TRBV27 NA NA CASSPSVRAFYGYTF TGTGCCAGCAGTCCAAGCGTCAGAGCTTTCTATGGCTACACCTTC
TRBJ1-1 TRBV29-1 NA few CSVTRTGTEAFF TGCAGCGTTACCAGGACGGGAACTGAAGCTTTCTTT
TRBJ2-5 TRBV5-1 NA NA CASRSPREETQYF TGCGCCAGCAGGTCGCCTAGGGAAGAGACCCAGTACTTC
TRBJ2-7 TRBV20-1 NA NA CSARRAVLGPTYEQYF TGCAGTGCTAGAAGGGCGGTTCTAGGCCCAACCTACGAGCAGTACTTC
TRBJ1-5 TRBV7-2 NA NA CASSFQSRQGSRPQHF TGTGCCAGCAGCTTTCAATCGCGGCAGGGCTCGCGGCCCCAGCATTTT
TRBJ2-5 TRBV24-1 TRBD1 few CATSGTGARETQYF TGTGCCACCAGCGGGACAGGGGCGAGGGAGACCCAGTACTTC
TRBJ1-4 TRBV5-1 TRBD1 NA CASSADRGREKLFF TGCGCCAGCAGCGCGGACAGGGGGCGTGAAAAACTGTTTTTT
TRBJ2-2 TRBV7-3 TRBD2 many CASSFLAGDTGELFF TGTGCCAGCAGCTTTCTGGCGGGAGACACCGGGGAGCTGTTTTTT
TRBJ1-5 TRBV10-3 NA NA CAISDRAENQPQHF TGTGCCATCAGTGACAGGGCTGAAAATCAGCCCCAGCATTTT
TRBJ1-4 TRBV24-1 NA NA CATAGAAEGEKLFF TGTGCCACGGCGGGGGCGGCCGAGGGCGAAAAACTGTTTTTT
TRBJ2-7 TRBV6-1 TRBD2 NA CASSPMTSGTPRQYF TGTGCCAGCAGTCCGATGACTAGCGGGACCCCACGGCAGTACTTC
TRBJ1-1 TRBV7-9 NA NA CASSLEERANEAFF TGTGCCAGCAGCTTGGAGGAGCGGGCTAACGAAGCTTTCTTT
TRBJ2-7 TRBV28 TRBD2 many CASRRTSGALFGFEQYF TGTGCCAGCAGACGAACTAGCGGGGCCTTATTTGGTTTCGAGCAGTACTTC
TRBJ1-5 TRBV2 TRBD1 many CASSSGTGARTDQPQHF TGTGCCAGCAGTTCCGGGACAGGGGCCCGAACAGATCAGCCCCAGCATTTT
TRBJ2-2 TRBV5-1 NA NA CARDPPGPGELFF TGCGCCAGAGATCCCCCAGGGCCCGGGGAGCTGTTTTTT
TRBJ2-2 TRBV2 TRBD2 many CAIGREGNTGELFF TGTGCCATCGGTCGGGAGGGGAACACCGGGGAGCTGTTTTTT
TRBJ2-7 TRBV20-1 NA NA CSARADFVGGEQYF TGCAGTGCTAGGGCCGACTTCGTCGGGGGAGAGCAGTACTTC
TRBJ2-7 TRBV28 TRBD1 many CASAPPGQENEQYF TGTGCCAGCGCCCCCCCGGGACAGGAAAACGAGCAGTACTTC
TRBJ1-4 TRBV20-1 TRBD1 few CSAPGGPLEKLFF TGCAGTGCTCCAGGGGGCCCGCTGGAAAAACTGTTTTTT
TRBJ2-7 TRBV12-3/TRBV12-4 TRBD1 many CASSLMRTGTADEQYF TGTGCCAGCAGCTTAATGCGAACCGGGACAGCGGACGAGCAGTACTTC
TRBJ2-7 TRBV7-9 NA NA CASSPSGPKYFF TGTGCCAGCAGCCCAAGCGGCCCCAAATATTTTTTC
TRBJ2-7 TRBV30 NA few CAWIADSYEQYF TGTGCCTGGATTGCAGACTCCTACGAGCAGTACTTC